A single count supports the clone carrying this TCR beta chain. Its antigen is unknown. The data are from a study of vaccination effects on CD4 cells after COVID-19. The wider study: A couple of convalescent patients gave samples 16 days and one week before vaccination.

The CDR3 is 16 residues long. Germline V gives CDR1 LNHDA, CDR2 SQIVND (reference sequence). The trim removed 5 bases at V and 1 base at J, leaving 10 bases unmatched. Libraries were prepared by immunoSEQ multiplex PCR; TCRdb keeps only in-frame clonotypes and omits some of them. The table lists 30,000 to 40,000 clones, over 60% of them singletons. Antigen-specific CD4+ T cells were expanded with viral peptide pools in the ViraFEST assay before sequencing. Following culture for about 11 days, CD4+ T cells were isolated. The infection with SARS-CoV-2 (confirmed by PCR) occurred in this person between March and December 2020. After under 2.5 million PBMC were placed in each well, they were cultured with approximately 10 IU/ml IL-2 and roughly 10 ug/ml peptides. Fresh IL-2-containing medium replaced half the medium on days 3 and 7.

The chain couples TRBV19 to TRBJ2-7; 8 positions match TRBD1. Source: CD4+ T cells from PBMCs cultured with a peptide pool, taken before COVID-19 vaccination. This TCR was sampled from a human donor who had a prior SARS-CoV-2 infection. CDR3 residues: CASSLRQGLKSYEQYF. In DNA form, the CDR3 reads TGTGCCAGTAGTCTGAGACAGGGGCTTAAATCCTACGAGCAGTACTTC.